The 10 T cell receptor beta chains given below trace back to one sample, sequenced in a study of T cell responses to AZD1222 COVID-19 vaccine. TCRdb keeps only in-frame clones here, not all; method: immunoSEQ multiplex PCR. The sample includes some 130,000 clones, about nine tenths of them seen just once. The material sequenced was peripheral blood, taken 28 days after the second AZD1222 dose. The receptor source for this set is an adult who received the AZD1222 COVID-19 vaccine.

As for this clone: Other DNA sequences of this sample code for an identical CDR3. The CDR3 DNA follows: TGTGCCAGCAGTTACTCGAGGGATCAGCCCCAGCATTTT. This codes for CASSYSRDQPQHF. The chain joins TRBV6-5 to TRBJ1-5; no definite D call. This CDR3 region has 13 residues. Germline values: CDR1 MNHEY, CDR2 SVGAGI. The ends were cut back, 0 bases at V and 5 bases at J, with 5 bases in the middle.

V and J are TRBV4-2 and TRBJ2-1; D is ambiguous. Germline CDR1 is LGHNA and CDR2 is YNFKEQ. The CDR3 has 15 amino acids. V dropped 0 bases and J dropped 2 bases, with 8 bases sitting between them. CDR3 DNA sequence: TGTGCCAGCAGCCAAGACACCCTAGCCTACAATGAGCAGTTCTTC. This encodes CASSQDTLAYNEQFF.

V and J are TRBV6-6 and TRBJ2-7; TRBD2 might be the D (5 bases). The germline gives CDR1 MNHNY, CDR2 SVGAGI (reference sequence). Trimming took off 0 bases at V and 6 bases at J, with 12 bases between the two ends. The CDR3 extends over 14 amino acids. CDR3 nucleotide sequence: TGTGCCAGCAGTTACTCCGAGGCGGGCTCCGAGCAGTACTTC. It is translated as CASSYSEAGSEQYF.

J is TRBJ1-5 and V is TRBV3-1 (or the pseudogene TRBV3-2); D is undetermined. Trimming shortened V by 2 bases and J by 2 bases, and 7 bases separated the two germline ends. Germline CDR1 and CDR2: LGHDT and YNNKEL (reference sequence). This CDR3 spans 14 amino acids. This CDR3 reads CASSQQPGNQPQHF. The CDR3 DNA is TGTGCCAGCAGCCAACAACCAGGCAATCAGCCCCAGCATTTT.

The chain links TRBV12-3 or TRBV12-4 to TRBJ1-1; maybe TRBD1 (5 bases). The V end was cut by 3 bases, the J end by 4 bases, with 9 bases between. The CDR3 has 13 residues. As DNA, the CDR3 is TGTGCCAGCAGTTTCGGGGGTACCACTGAAGCTTTCTTT. The encoded protein is CASSFGGTTEAFF.

This clone was seen repeatedly, ten times or more. The CDR3 sequence: CASRGGGGYEAFF. The CDR3 DNA is TGTGCCAGCAGGGGAGGGGGCGGCTATGAAGCTTTCTTT. The chain couples TRBV5-4 to TRBJ1-1; 7 positions match TRBD1. Germline-derived CDR1 and CDR2 are SGHNT and YYREEE (reference sequence). The CDR3 has 13 residues. V shed 5 bases, J shed 7 bases, and the junction held 8 bases outside the gene matches.

The gene calls are TRBV5-1 and TRBJ2-7, with TRBD2 identical over 10 bases. CDR3 size: 15 residues. V gave up 4 bases and J gave up 1 base; unmatched junction bases: 5. Per germline, CDR1 SGHRS and CDR2 YFSETQ. CDR3 in amino acids: CASSPRTSGSYEQYF. The DNA for the CDR3 is TGCGCCAGCAGCCCGCGGACTAGCGGTTCCTACGAGCAGTACTTC.

The rearrangement links TRBV30 to TRBJ1-2, with D tentatively TRBD1 (6 bases). The CDR3 spans 15 residues. Trimming left V 0 bases short and J 4 bases short, with 15 bases between. Germline V gives CDR1 GTSNPN, CDR2 SVGIG (reference sequence). The CDR3 here is CAWSVSGRGGYGYTF. The CDR3 region has the DNA TGTGCCTGGAGTGTGTCGGGCAGGGGAGGCTATGGCTACACCTTC.

The chain employs TRBV9 and TRBJ2-5, with D possibly being TRBD2 (6 bases). CDR1 SGDLS and CDR2 YYNGEE come from the germline V gene. The CDR3 length is 16 residues. The ends were cut back, 0 bases at V and 2 bases at J, with 14 bases in the middle. DNA for the CDR3: TGTGCCAGCAGCGTAGGACTAGGTTCGGGTCAAGAGACCCAGTACTTC. Translating gives CASSVGLGSGQETQYF.

The chain uses TRBV29-1 and TRBJ1-3; the D is unclear. Germline V lookup: CDR1 SQVTM, CDR2 ANQGSEA. Trimming left V 4 bases short and J 0 bases short, with 10 bases between. The CDR3 spans 14 residues. DNA for the CDR3: TGCAGCGTTGCCCTTAGGGTCTCTGGAAACACCATATATTTT. Translation gives CSVALRVSGNTIYF.